These 2 T cell receptor beta chains were all obtained from the same sample, sequenced in a study of type 1 and type 2 diabetes patients (TCRdb year 2016). Sequenced using an Illumina MiSeq. Genomic DNA from sorted T cell subsets was used as template for TCRbeta CDR3 amplification. The TCRbeta CDR3 region was amplified by multiplex PCR using 30 forward and 13 reverse primers. The raw public data were reprocessed by TCRdb itself: fastp quality trimming at Q25, MiXCR clonotype calling, in-frame beta chains only. Entries are consolidated by CDR3 protein sequence, retaining the most common genes and DNA. In this sample the table shows about 290,000 distinct CDR3 sequences, approximately 50% of which occur a single time. Approximately 14% of the sample is in the top ten clones. The specimen sequenced was peripheral blood mononuclear cells (PBMCs). All receptors derive from a man aged 18 to 29 with type 2 diabetes.

The chain carries TRBV19 and TRBJ1-2, with D possibly TRBD1 on 6 matching bases. CDR1 and CDR2 from the germline V gene are LNHDA and SQIVND (reference sequence). Trimming left V 5 bases short and J 3 bases short, with 16 bases between. The length of the CDR3 is 15 residues. Here the CDR3 DNA reads TGTGCCAGTAGTCCAAGCAGGGGTACGGACTATGGCTACACCTTC. It translates to CASSPSRGTDYGYTF.

In this sample, this clonotype turned up a few times. The chain links TRBV20-1 to TRBJ1-2; D is uncertain. CDR3 size: 10 residues. Between the trimmed V and J ends, which lost 4 bases and 1 base, there was a span of 1 base. CDR1 and CDR2 (germline): DFQATT, SNEGSKA (reference sequence). Here the CDR3 reads CSAINYGYTF. Written as DNA, the CDR3 is TGCAGTGCTATTAACTATGGCTACACCTTC.